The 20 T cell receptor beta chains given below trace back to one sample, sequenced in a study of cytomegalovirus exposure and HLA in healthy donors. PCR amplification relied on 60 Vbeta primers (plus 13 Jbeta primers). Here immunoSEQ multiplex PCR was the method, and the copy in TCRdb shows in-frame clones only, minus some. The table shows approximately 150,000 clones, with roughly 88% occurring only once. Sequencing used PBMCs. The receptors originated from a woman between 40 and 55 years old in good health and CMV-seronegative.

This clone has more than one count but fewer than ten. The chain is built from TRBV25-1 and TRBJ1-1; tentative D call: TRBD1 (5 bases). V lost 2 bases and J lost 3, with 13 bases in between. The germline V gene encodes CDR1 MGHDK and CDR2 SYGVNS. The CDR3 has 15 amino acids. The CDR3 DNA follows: TGTGCCAGCAGTGAAGGGGGGAGGATTGACACTGAAGCTTTCTTT. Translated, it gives CASSEGGRIDTEAFF.

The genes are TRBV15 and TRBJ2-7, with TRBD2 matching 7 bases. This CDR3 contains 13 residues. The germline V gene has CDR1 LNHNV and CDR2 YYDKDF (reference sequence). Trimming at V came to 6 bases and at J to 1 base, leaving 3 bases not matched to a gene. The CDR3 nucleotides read TGTGCCACCAGGTCTAGCGGTTCCTACGAGCAGTACTTC. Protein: CATRSSGSYEQYF.

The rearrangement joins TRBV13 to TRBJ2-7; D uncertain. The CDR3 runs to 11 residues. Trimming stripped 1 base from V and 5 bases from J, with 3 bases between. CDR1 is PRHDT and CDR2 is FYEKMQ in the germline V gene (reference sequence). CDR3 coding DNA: TGTGCCAGCAGCTTAGACAACGAGCAGTACTTC. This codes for CASSLDNEQYF.

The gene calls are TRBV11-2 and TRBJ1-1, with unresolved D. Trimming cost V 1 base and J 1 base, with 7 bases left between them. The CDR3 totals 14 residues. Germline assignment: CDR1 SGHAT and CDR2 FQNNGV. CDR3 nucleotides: TGTGCCAGCAGCTTAGTAAGGAGGAACACTGAAGCTTTCTTT. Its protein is CASSLVRRNTEAFF.

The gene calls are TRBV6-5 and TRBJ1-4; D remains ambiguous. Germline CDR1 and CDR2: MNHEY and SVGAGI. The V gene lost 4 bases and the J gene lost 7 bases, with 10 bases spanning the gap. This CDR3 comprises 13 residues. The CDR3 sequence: CASSLAGGEKLFF. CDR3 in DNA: TGTGCCAGCAGTTTGGCAGGAGGTGAAAAACTGTTTTTT.

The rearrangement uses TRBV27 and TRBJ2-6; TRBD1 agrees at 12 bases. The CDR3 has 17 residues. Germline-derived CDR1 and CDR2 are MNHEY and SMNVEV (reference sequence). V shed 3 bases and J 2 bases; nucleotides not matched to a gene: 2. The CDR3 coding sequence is TGTGCCAGCAGTTTGGGACAGGGGGCTCCTGGGGCCAACGTCCTGACTTTC. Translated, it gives CASSLGQGAPGANVLTF.

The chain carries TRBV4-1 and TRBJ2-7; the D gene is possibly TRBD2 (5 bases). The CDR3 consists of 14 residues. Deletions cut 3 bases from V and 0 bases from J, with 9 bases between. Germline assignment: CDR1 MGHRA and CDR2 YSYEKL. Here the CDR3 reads CASSHPGSSYEQYF. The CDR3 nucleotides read TGCGCCAGCAGCCATCCGGGATCCTCCTACGAGCAGTACTTC.

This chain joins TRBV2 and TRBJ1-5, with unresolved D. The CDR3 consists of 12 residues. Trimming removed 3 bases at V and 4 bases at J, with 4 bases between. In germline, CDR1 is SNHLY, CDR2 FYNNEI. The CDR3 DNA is TGTGCCAGCAGTGATCTAAATCAGCCCCAGCATTTT. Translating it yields CASSDLNQPQHF.

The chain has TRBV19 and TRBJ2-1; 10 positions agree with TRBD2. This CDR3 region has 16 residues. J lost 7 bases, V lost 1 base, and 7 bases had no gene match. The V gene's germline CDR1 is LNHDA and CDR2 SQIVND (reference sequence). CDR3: CASSIGRLAGVNEQFF. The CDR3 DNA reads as TGTGCCAGTAGTATAGGGCGCCTAGCGGGAGTTAATGAGCAGTTCTTC.

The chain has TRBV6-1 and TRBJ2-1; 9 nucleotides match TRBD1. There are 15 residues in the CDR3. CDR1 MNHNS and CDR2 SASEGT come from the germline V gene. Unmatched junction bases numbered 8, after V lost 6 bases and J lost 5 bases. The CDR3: CASRERGQGDNEQFF. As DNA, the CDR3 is TGTGCCAGCAGGGAGAGGGGACAGGGCGACAATGAGCAGTTCTTC.

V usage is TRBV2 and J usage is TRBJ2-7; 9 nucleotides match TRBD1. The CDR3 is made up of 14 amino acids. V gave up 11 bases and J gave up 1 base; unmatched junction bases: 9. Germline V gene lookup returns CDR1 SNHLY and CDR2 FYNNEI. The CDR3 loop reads CASGYGTGSYEQYF. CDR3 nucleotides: TGTGCCTCAGGGTACGGGACAGGGTCCTACGAGCAGTACTTC. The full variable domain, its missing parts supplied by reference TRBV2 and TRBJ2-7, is EPEVTQTPSHQVTQMGQEVILRCVPISNHLYFYWYRQILGQKVEFLVSFYNNEISEKSEIFDDQFSVERPDGSNFTLKIRSTKLEDSAMYFCASGYGTGSYEQYFGPGTRLTVT.

This CDR3 reads CASSFAGTGLNEQFF. The CDR3 DNA sequence: TGTGCCAGCAGCTTCGCCGGGACAGGGTTGAATGAGCAGTTCTTC. The genes are TRBV7-9 and TRBJ2-1, with TRBD1 matching over 9 bases. CDR3 length equals 15 residues. Germline V lookup: CDR1 SEHNR, CDR2 FQNEAQ (reference sequence). V lost 3 bases and J lost 7; bases outside the gene matches: 7.

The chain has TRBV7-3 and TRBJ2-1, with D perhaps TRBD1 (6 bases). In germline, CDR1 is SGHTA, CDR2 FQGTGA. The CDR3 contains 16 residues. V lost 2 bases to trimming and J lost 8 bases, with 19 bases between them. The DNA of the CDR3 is TGTGCCAGCAGCTTAGGCAGGGGTTTGTCCGGCGATGAGCAGTTCTTC. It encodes CASSLGRGLSGDEQFF.

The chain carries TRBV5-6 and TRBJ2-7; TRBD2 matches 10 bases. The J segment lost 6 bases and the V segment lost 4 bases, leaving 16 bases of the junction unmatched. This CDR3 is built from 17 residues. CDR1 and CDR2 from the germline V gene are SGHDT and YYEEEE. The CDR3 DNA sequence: TGTGCCAGCAGCCACGGGAATTCTCTAGCGGGGGTAGGCGAGCAGTACTTC. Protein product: CASSHGNSLAGVGEQYF.

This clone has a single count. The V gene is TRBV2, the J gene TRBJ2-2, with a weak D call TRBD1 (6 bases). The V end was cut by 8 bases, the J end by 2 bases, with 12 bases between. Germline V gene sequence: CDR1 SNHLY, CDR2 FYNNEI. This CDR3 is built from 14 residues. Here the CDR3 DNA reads TGTGCCAGCGGTGGACAGTCCAACACCGGGGAGCTGTTTTTT. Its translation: CASGGQSNTGELFF.

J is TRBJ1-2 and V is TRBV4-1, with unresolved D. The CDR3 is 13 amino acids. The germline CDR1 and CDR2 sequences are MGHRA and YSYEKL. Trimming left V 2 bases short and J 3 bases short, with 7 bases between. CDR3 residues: CASSQQSDYGYTF. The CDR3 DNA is TGCGCCAGCAGCCAACAAAGCGACTATGGCTACACCTTC.

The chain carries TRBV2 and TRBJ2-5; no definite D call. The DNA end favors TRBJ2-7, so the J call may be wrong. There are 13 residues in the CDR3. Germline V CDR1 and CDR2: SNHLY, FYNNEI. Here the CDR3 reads CASSESTPYEQYF. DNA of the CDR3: TGTGCCAGCAGTGAATCAACGCCCTACGAGCAGTACTTC.

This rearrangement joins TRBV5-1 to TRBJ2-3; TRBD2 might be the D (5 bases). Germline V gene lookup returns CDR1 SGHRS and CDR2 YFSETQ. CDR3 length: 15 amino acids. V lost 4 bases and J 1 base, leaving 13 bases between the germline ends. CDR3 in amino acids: CASSPGLGGTDTQYF. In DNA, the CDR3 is TGCGCCAGCAGCCCCGGACTTGGCGGCACAGATACGCAGTATTTT.

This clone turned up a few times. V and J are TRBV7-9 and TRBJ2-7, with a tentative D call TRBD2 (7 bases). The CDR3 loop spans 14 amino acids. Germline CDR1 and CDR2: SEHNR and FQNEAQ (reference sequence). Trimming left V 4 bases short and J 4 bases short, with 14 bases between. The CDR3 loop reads CASSSQGGGYEQYF. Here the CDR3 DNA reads TGTGCCAGCAGCTCACAGGGAGGGGGGTACGAGCAGTACTTC. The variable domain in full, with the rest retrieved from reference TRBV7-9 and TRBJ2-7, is DTGVSQNPRHKITKRGQNVTFRCDPISEHNRLYWYRQTLGQGPEFLTYFQNEAQLEKSRLLSDRFSAERPKGSFSTLEIQRTEQGDSAMYLCASSSQGGGYEQYFGPGTRLTVT.

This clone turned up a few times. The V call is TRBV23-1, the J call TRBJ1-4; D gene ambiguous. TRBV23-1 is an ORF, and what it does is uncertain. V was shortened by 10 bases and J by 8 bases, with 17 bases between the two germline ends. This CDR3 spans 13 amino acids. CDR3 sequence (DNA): TGCGCCACCGCCCTTTGCTGCACAGAAAAACTGTTTTTT. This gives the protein CATALCCTEKLFF.